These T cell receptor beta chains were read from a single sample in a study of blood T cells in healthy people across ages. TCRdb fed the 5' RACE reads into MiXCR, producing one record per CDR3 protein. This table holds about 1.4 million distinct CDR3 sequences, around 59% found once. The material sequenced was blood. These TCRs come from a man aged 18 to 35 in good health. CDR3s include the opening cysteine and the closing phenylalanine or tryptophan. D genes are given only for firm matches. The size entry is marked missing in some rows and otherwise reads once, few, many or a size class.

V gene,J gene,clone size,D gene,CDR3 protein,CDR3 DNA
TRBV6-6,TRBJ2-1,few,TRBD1,CASSPGTGGGDEQFF,TGTGCCAGCAGCCCCGGGACAGGGGGCGGCGATGAGCAGTTCTTC
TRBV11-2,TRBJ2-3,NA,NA,CASSFFGDTQYF,TGTGCCAGCAGTTTCTTCGGGGATACGCAGTATTTT
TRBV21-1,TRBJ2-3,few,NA,CASSQTSGSPDTQYF,TGTGCCAGCAGCCAGACTAGCGGGAGTCCAGATACGCAGTATTTT
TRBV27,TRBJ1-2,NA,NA,CASSFSGTGNYGYTF,TGTGCCAGCAGTTTCTCCGGGACTGGAAACTATGGCTACACCTTC
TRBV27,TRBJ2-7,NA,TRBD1,CASSLGGQGRNEQYF,TGTGCCAGCAGTTTAGGGGGACAGGGTCGCAATGAGCAGTACTTC
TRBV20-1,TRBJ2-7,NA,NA,CSASHLSEQYF,TGCAGTGCTAGCCACCTCTCCGAGCAGTACTTC
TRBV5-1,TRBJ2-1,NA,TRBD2,CASSLVGTSGRAPSYNEQFF,TGCGCCAGCAGCTTGGTAGGGACTAGCGGGAGGGCCCCTTCCTACAATGAGCAGTTCTTC
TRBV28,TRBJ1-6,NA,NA,CAVFGVAYNSPLHF,TGTGCCGTTTTTGGGGTAGCCTATAATTCACCCCTCCACTTT
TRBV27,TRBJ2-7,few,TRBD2,CASSLGRGGAYEQYF,TGTGCCAGCAGTTTGGGCCGGGGGGGCGCCTACGAGCAGTACTTC
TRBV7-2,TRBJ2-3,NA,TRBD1,CASSPTRGQGLPDTQYF,TGTGCCAGCAGCCCTACGCGGGGACAGGGATTACCAGATACGCAGTATTTT
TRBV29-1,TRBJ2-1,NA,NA,CSAEGGGPYNEQFF,TGCAGCGCCGAGGGGGGGGGTCCCTACAATGAGCAGTTCTTC
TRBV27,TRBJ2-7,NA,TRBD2,CASSLSPGGGRAYEQYF,TGTGCCAGCAGTTTATCACCCGGCGGAGGGAGGGCCTACGAGCAGTACTTC
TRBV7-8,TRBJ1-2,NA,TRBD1,CASSLGGVGQGRGYTF,TGTGCCAGCAGCTTAGGGGGGGTCGGACAGGGTCGTGGCTACACCTTC
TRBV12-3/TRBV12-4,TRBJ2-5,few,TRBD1,CASRPDRNKETQYF,TGTGCCAGCAGACCGGACAGGAACAAAGAGACCCAGTACTTC
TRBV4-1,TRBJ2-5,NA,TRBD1,CASSRQGVQETQYF,TGCGCCAGCTCCCGACAGGGGGTACAAGAGACCCAGTACTTC
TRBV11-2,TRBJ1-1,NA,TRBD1,CASSLVQGRLAEAFF,TGTGCCAGCAGCTTAGTACAGGGGCGTCTAGCTGAAGCTTTCTTT
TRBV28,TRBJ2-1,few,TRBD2,CASSLGPGGHNEQFF,TGTGCCAGCAGTTTAGGGCCGGGGGGACACAATGAGCAGTTCTTC
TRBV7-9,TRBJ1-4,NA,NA,CASSGNTAVEKLFF,TGTGCCAGCAGCGGAAATACAGCGGTCGAAAAACTGTTTTTT
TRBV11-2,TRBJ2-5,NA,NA,CASSGWRDQETQYF,TGTGCCAGCAGTGGGTGGAGGGACCAAGAGACCCAGTACTTC
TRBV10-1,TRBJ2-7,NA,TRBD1,CASSGTGSRGSYEQYF,TGCGCCAGCAGCGGGACAGGGTCCCGGGGCTCCTACGAGCAGTACTTC
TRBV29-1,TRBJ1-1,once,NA,CSARYSNTEAFF,TGCAGCGCCCGATATTCGAACACTGAAGCTTTCTTT
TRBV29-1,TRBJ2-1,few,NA,CSVEDGASEGTYNEQFF,TGCAGCGTTGAAGACGGGGCTTCGGAGGGGACCTACAATGAGCAGTTCTTC
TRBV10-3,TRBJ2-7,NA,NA,CAIRDTHYEQYF,TGTGCCATCCGGGACACTCACTACGAGCAGTACTTC
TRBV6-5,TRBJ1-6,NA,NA,CASRGGRYNSPLHF,TGTGCCAGCAGGGGGGGACGCTATAATTCACCCCTCCACTTT
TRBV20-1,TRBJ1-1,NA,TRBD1,CSVVRGLGTEAFF,TGCAGTGTTGTCAGGGGGCTTGGCACTGAAGCTTTCTTT
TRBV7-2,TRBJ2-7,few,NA,CASSLGPENSYEQYF,TGTGCCAGCAGCTTAGGTCCAGAGAACTCCTACGAGCAGTACTTC
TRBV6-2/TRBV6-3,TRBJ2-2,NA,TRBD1,CASSYLGTGHTGELFF,TGTGCCAGCAGTTACCTCGGGACAGGGCACACCGGGGAGCTGTTTTTT
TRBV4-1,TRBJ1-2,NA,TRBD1,CASSQGTGRGGYTF,TGCGCCAGCAGCCAAGGGACAGGGAGGGGAGGCTACACCTTC
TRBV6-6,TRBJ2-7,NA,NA,CASMESYEQYF,TGTGCCAGCATGGAAAGCTACGAGCAGTACTTC
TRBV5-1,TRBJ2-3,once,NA,CASNFGVGSGDTQYF,TGCGCCAGCAACTTCGGAGTGGGTTCAGGAGATACGCAGTATTTT
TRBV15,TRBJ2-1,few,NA,CATSRVGSGGSSYNEQFF,TGTGCCACCAGCAGAGTTGGTAGCGGAGGGAGCTCCTACAATGAGCAGTTCTTC
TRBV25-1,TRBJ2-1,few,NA,CATRGEGDYNEQFF,TGTGCCACCCGGGGGGAGGGGGATTACAATGAGCAGTTCTTC
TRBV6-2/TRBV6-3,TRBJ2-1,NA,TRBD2,CASSYEAGEVNEQFF,TGTGCCAGCAGTTACGAAGCGGGAGAGGTGAATGAGCAGTTCTTC
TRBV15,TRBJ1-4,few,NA,CATSGPGTTATNEKLFF,TGTGCCACCAGCGGTCCGGGTACAACTGCAACTAATGAAAAACTGTTTTTT
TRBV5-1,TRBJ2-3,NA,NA,CASRADVADTQYF,TGCGCCAGCAGGGCGGACGTCGCAGATACGCAGTATTTT
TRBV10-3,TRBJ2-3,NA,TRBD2,CAIKPPGLAGGRTDTQYF,TGTGCCATCAAGCCTCCGGGACTAGCGGGAGGACGGACAGATACGCAGTATTTT
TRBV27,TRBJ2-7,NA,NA,CASSSSRPTYEQYF,TGTGCCAGCAGTTCTAGTCGGCCAACCTACGAGCAGTACTTC
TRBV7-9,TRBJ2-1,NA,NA,CASSLVDHDNEQFF,TGTGCCAGCAGCTTGGTGGACCATGACAATGAGCAGTTCTTC
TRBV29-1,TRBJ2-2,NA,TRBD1,CSAQGALSGELFF,TGCAGCGCACAGGGGGCACTAAGCGGGGAGCTGTTTTTT
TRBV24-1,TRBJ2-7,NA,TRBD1,CATSAGGGYEQYF,TGTGCCACCAGTGCAGGGGGCGGCTACGAGCAGTACTTC
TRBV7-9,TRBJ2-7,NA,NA,CASSSEGRPPYEQYF,TGTGCCAGCAGCTCTGAGGGGAGACCTCCCTACGAGCAGTACTTC
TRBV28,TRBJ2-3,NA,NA,CASSSTQLGTDTQYF,TGTGCCAGCAGCTCCACACAGTTGGGCACAGATACGCAGTATTTT
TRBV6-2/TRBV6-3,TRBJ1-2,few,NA,CASSESGFPSGGYTF,TGTGCCAGCAGTGAGAGTGGGTTCCCGTCCGGTGGCTACACCTTC
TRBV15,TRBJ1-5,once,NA,CATSREADSNQPQHF,TGTGCCACCAGCAGAGAAGCGGATAGCAATCAGCCCCAGCATTTT
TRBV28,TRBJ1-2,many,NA,CASSSGTNYGYTF,TGTGCCAGCAGTTCCGGGACCAACTATGGCTACACCTTC